These T cell receptor beta chains were read from a single sample in a study of T cell responses to AZD1222 COVID-19 vaccine. The table came from immunoSEQ multiplex PCR; TCRdb's copy has only in-frame clones and leaves some out. Here the sample spans about 140,000 clones, 80% to 90% being singletons. Sequencing used peripheral blood, obtained on day 0 of AZD1222 vaccination. The receptors shown here come from an adult in good health. Both conserved end residues are part of each CDR3. A D gene is named only where the DNA matches it firmly. Clone size is stated in some rows and not others, as once, few, many or a class when expanded.

J: TRBJ1-4; size: .; D: .; V: TRBV6-2/TRBV6-3; CDR3: CASCRRTTNEKLFF; DNA: TGTGCCAGCTGCCGACGGACAACTAATGAAAAACTGTTTTTT
J: TRBJ2-7; size: .; D: TRBD1; V: TRBV4-2; CDR3: CASSARTGAYEQYF; DNA: TGTGCCAGCAGCGCCCGGACAGGGGCCTACGAGCAGTACTTC
J: TRBJ2-1; size: .; D: TRBD2; V: TRBV18; CDR3: CASSSLAGVHNEQFF; DNA: TGTGCCAGCTCATCACTAGCGGGAGTACACAATGAGCAGTTCTTC
J: TRBJ1-4; size: few; D: .; V: TRBV2; CDR3: CAPGRRDTKATNEKLFF; DNA: TGTGCCCCAGGGAGACGGGACACCAAAGCAACTAATGAAAAACTGTTTTTT
J: TRBJ1-5; size: few; D: TRBD1; V: TRBV28; CDR3: CASTLEEGGQPYSNQPQHF; DNA: TGTGCCAGCACCCTAGAGGAGGGGGGACAGCCGTATAGCAATCAGCCCCAGCATTTT
J: TRBJ1-2; size: .; D: .; V: TRBV11-2; CDR3: CASSLARGAGYTF; DNA: TGTGCCAGCAGCTTAGCCAGGGGCGCTGGCTACACCTTC
J: TRBJ1-2; size: .; D: .; V: TRBV6-5; CDR3: CAGRGGLKGGYTF; DNA: TGTGCCGGTCGGGGGGGATTAAAGGGTGGCTACACCTTC
J: TRBJ2-5; size: .; D: .; V: TRBV5-6; CDR3: CASSSPRVGETQYF; DNA: TGTGCCAGCAGCTCCCCCCGGGTGGGAGAGACCCAGTACTTC
J: TRBJ1-5; size: .; D: .; V: TRBV18; CDR3: CASSPTQGGQPQHF; DNA: TGTGCCAGCTCACCAACGCAGGGAGGCCAGCCCCAGCATTTT
J: TRBJ2-7; size: .; D: TRBD1; V: TRBV2; CDR3: CASSVLGQGFGGQYF; DNA: TGTGCCAGCAGTGTGCTAGGACAGGGTTTTGGTGGGCAGTACTTC
J: TRBJ2-1; size: .; D: .; V: TRBV29-1; CDR3: CSVVGLYNEQFF; DNA: TGCAGCGTTGTGGGCCTTTACAATGAGCAGTTCTTC
J: TRBJ2-7; size: .; D: TRBD2; V: TRBV28; CDR3: CASSLSREGYEQYF; DNA: TGTGCCAGCAGTTTATCACGGGAGGGCTACGAGCAGTACTTC
J: TRBJ1-1; size: .; D: .; V: TRBV30; CDR3: CAWSVGTEAFF; DNA: TGTGCCTGGAGTGTAGGTACTGAAGCTTTCTTT
J: TRBJ2-7; size: .; D: .; V: TRBV11-2; CDR3: CASSSLNRPYEQYF; DNA: TGTGCCAGCAGCTCTCTGAACAGGCCCTACGAGCAGTACTTC
J: TRBJ1-1; size: .; D: .; V: TRBV2; CDR3: CASSEYRGRVTEAFF; DNA: TGTGCCAGCAGTGAATACCGGGGGCGGGTGACTGAAGCTTTCTTT
J: TRBJ2-1; size: .; D: TRBD1; V: TRBV27; CDR3: CASSLFPGQAWDNEQFF; DNA: TGTGCCAGCAGTTTATTCCCGGGACAGGCTTGGGACAATGAGCAGTTCTTC
J: TRBJ2-7; size: .; D: .; V: TRBV9; CDR3: CASSVSGLLDEQYF; DNA: TGTGCCAGCAGCGTATCAGGCCTGCTGGACGAGCAGTACTTC
J: TRBJ1-1; size: few; D: .; V: TRBV2; CDR3: CASSDWLGTEAFF; DNA: TGTGCCAGCAGTGATTGGTTGGGGACTGAAGCTTTCTTT
J: TRBJ2-1; size: .; D: TRBD2; V: TRBV10-3; CDR3: CASQREPANEQFF; DNA: TGTGCCTCCCAGCGGGAACCCGCCAATGAGCAGTTCTTC
J: TRBJ1-1; size: .; D: .; V: TRBV25-1; CDR3: CASSSSGMGAFF; DNA: TGTGCCAGCAGTTCCTCAGGGATGGGGGCTTTCTTT
J: TRBJ1-1; size: .; D: .; V: TRBV5-1; CDR3: CASSLFGGRAGGNTEAFF; DNA: TGCGCCAGCAGCTTGTTCGGGGGCCGAGCAGGAGGGAACACTGAAGCTTTCTTT
J: TRBJ1-6; size: .; D: TRBD1; V: TRBV28; CDR3: CASAMDRHYNSPLHF; DNA: TGTGCCAGTGCCATGGACAGGCATTATAATTCACCCCTCCACTTT
J: TRBJ1-2; size: .; D: .; V: TRBV20-1; CDR3: CSASEFSDYGYTF; DNA: TGCAGTGCTAGTGAGTTTTCGGACTATGGCTACACCTTC
J: TRBJ2-5; size: .; D: .; V: TRBV6-6; CDR3: CASSSLGNQETQYF; DNA: TGTGCCAGCAGCTCTCTAGGAAACCAAGAGACCCAGTACTTC
J: TRBJ1-2; size: .; D: .; V: TRBV4-3; CDR3: CASSRGPNYGYTF; DNA: TGCGCCAGCAGCCGGGGGCCTAACTATGGCTACACCTTC
J: TRBJ2-7; size: .; D: .; V: TRBV27; CDR3: CASQLKPYSYEQYF; DNA: TGTGCGAGTCAATTGAAGCCTTATTCCTACGAGCAGTACTTC
J: TRBJ1-5; size: .; D: .; V: TRBV10-3; CDR3: CAISEGGQPQHF; DNA: TGTGCCATCAGTGAGGGGGGTCAGCCCCAGCATTTT
J: TRBJ1-2; size: .; D: .; V: TRBV7-9; CDR3: CASSAVIHGYTF; DNA: TGTGCCAGCAGCGCGGTCATCCATGGCTACACCTTC
J: TRBJ2-3; size: .; D: .; V: TRBV5-4; CDR3: CASSLGRTTDTQYF; DNA: TGTGCCAGCAGCTTGGGGCGGACCACAGATACGCAGTATTTT
J: TRBJ1-2; size: .; D: .; V: TRBV29-1; CDR3: CSVARANYGYTF; DNA: TGCAGCGTTGCCAGAGCTAACTATGGCTACACCTTC